This section outlines one TCR beta chain sequence together with its context. Its specificity is not known. One end of the junction varies from germline; a read error may be responsible. The template was RNA from unsorted bulk tissue. More than 3 cm separated this lung sample from the edge of the tumor. Newly diagnosed lung cancer patients had thoracic surgery in China, August–late 2014, without prior chemotherapy. The data were taken from a study of tumor and adjacent non-tumor tissue in lung cancer. The wider study: Stage I to III disease affected roughly 10 men and roughly five women aged about 31 to 85.

Three rounds of nested PCR, following a modified ARM-PCR protocol, produced the TCRbeta library. TCRdb re-analysed the multiplex PCR reads in MiXCR, keeping a single row per CDR3 protein. Of more than 85,000 distinct CDR3 sequences in the sample, about 63% were seen once. The CDR3 has 15 residues. Germline V gene sequence: CDR1 DFQATT, CDR2 SNEGSKA (reference sequence). Whole-study findings and limits: Significantly higher TCR diversity was found in tumor than normal lung.

Sequencing input: distant non-tumor lung tissue. The source of this sequence is a man aged 55 to 70 with non-small cell lung cancer. The chain has TRBV20-1 and TRBJ2-7, with 10 bases aligning to TRBD1. CDR3 nucleotide sequence: TGCAGTGCTAGGAACCGGGACAGGGGTGCCTACAAGCAGTACTTC. It yields the protein CSARNRDRGAYKQYF.